These T cell receptor beta chains were read from a single sample in a study of blood T cell repertoires in COVID-19. The method was immunoSEQ multiplex PCR; TCRdb's version includes in-frame clones alone and lacks a portion of them. Of some 240,000 clones in the sample, around 84% were seen once. The sequenced sample was peripheral blood. The receptors were gathered from a woman aged 40 to 55 who had recovered from COVID-19. Both conserved end residues are part of each CDR3. D genes are given only for firm matches. Size values are once, few and many counts, or a class for expanded clones, and some rows have none.

>-|TRBJ1-1|-|TRBV2
TGTGCCAGCAGTGGACAGGTAAACACTGAAGCTTTCTTT
CASSGQVNTEAFF
>TRBD2|TRBJ2-3|-|TRBV2
TGTGCCAGCAGAGATGGGACTAGCGCAGATACGCAGTATTTT
CASRDGTSADTQYF
>-|TRBJ2-2|-|TRBV5-4
TGTGCCAGCAGCTTGGATAGCAAGAACACCGGGGAGCTGTTTTTT
CASSLDSKNTGELFF
>-|TRBJ1-5|-|TRBV5-5
TGTGCCAGCAGCCCCGGGGGGCCGCGGGTCGGGCCCCAGCATTTT
CASSPGGPRVGPQHF
>-|TRBJ2-2|-|TRBV11-3
TGTGCCAGCAGCTTCTCTAGGTCCACCGGGGAGCTGTTTTTT
CASSFSRSTGELFF
>-|TRBJ1-1|once|TRBV15
TGTGCCACCAGCAGAGATTTGGGTGGGAGAGCTTTCTTT
CATSRDLGGRAFF
>TRBD1|TRBJ2-3|-|TRBV5-1
TGCGCCAGCAGCCTGGACAGGGGTTTGGGCACAGATACGCAGTATTTT
CASSLDRGLGTDTQYF
>-|TRBJ1-4|-|TRBV21-1
TGTGCCAGCAGCAAAGTGTACCAGGCAATTCGGGAAAAACTGTTTTTT
CASSKVYQAIREKLFF
>-|TRBJ2-2|-|TRBV30
TGTGCCTGGGCCCGCGGAACGACGAACACCGGGGAGCTGTTTTTT
CAWARGTTNTGELFF
>TRBD1|TRBJ2-7|-|TRBV4-1
TGCGCCAGCAGCCAAGTCGGACAGGGGGTCGACGAGCAGTACTTC
CASSQVGQGVDEQYF
>TRBD2|TRBJ2-3|-|TRBV4-1
TGCGCCAGCAGCCCAATTCTAGCGGGAAGCACAGATACGCAGTATTTT
CASSPILAGSTDTQYF
>-|TRBJ1-6|-|TRBV6-6
TGTGCCAGCAGTTCCCGTCCCGAATTGAGTAATTCACCCCTCCACTTT
CASSSRPELSNSPLHF
>-|TRBJ1-6|-|TRBV30
TGTGCCTGGAGTGTGGCCACAAATTCACCCCTCCACTTT
CAWSVATNSPLHF
>-|TRBJ2-7|-|TRBV5-1
TGCGCCAGCAGCCTCACCACTACACAGGGACAGTACTTC
CASSLTTTQGQYF
>TRBD1|TRBJ2-7|-|TRBV5-1
TGCGCCAGCAGCTTGGGACAGGGAAACTACGAGCAGTACTTC
CASSLGQGNYEQYF
>TRBD1|TRBJ1-2|-|TRBV6-5
TGTGCCAGCCTTGGCAGACAGGGGTCTTGGGGCTACACCTTC
CASLGRQGSWGYTF
>-|TRBJ2-7|-|TRBV13
TGTGCCAGCAGTATCGACAGGGAGGTCAGCGAGCAGTACTTC
CASSIDREVSEQYF
>-|TRBJ1-2|-|TRBV7-2
TGTGCCAGCAGCCACGACAGAAACTATGGCTACACCTTC
CASSHDRNYGYTF
>TRBD1|TRBJ1-4|once|TRBV7-9
TGTGCCAGCAGGCAGAGACAGGGCGCGAACGAAAAACTGTTTTTT
CASRQRQGANEKLFF
>TRBD1|TRBJ1-5|few|TRBV5-6
TGTGCCAGCAGCCAACAGGGGCCCGCCGTCAATCAGCCCCAGCATTTT
CASSQQGPAVNQPQHF
>-|TRBJ1-1|-|TRBV2
TGTGCCAGCAGTAGCAGGGAAGGAGCTTTCTTT
CASSSREGAFF
>-|TRBJ1-3|-|TRBV6-5
TGTGCCACCCGTCGCGGGGGCGCTGGAAACACCATATATTTT
CATRRGGAGNTIYF
>-|TRBJ1-5|-|TRBV2
TGTGCCAGCAGTCTGAATCAGCCCCAGCATTTT
CASSLNQPQHF
>-|TRBJ2-1|once|TRBV7-6
TGTGCCAGCAGCTTAGACGGCGGGCCGCCTACAATGGAGCAGTTCTTC
CASSLDGGPPTMEQFF
>-|TRBJ2-7|-|TRBV6-5
TGTGCCAGCACCACATTATACGAGCAGTACTTC
CASTTLYEQYF
>-|TRBJ1-1|-|TRBV12-3/TRBV12-4
TGTGCCAGCAGCCAGGGGATGAACACTGAAGCTTTCTTT
CASSQGMNTEAFF
>TRBD1|TRBJ1-2|-|TRBV5-1
TGCGCCAGCAGCAAGGACAGGGTTGGTGGCTACACCTTC
CASSKDRVGGYTF
>-|TRBJ1-1|-|TRBV29-1
TGCAGCGTTGAAGCCCGAGGGAACACTGAAGCTTTCTTT
CSVEARGNTEAFF
>TRBD1|TRBJ1-2|-|TRBV4-1
TGCGCCAGCAGCCAAGATTATAGGACAGGTCTCACTAACTATGGCTACACCTTC
CASSQDYRTGLTNYGYTF
>TRBD1|TRBJ1-2|-|TRBV6-5
TGTGCCACCCAGCCCGGGACAGGGAATGGCTACACCTTC
CATQPGTGNGYTF
>TRBD1|TRBJ2-2|few|TRBV7-9
TGTGCCAGCAGCCAAGTAGGACAGGGTCTCGCCACCGGGGAGCTGTTTTTT
CASSQVGQGLATGELFF
>-|TRBJ1-2|-|TRBV6-1
TGTGCCAGCAGTGAAGCAGCCAGGGCCAGGGATGGCTACACCTTC
CASSEAARARDGYTF
>-|TRBJ1-4|-|TRBV7-2
TGTGCCAGCAGCCCGCAAGGGGGTAGAGGTGAAAAACTGTTTTTT
CASSPQGGRGEKLFF
>TRBD1|TRBJ1-5|-|TRBV19
TGTGCCAGTTCCACTAGGGGGCCTAATCAGCCCCAGCATTTT
CASSTRGPNQPQHF
>-|TRBJ2-7|-|TRBV12-3/TRBV12-4
TGTGCCAGCAGTTTCCAGCGTCACGAGCAGTACTTC
CASSFQRHEQYF
>-|TRBJ2-1|-|TRBV7-3
TGTGCCAGCAGCCCCGCGGGGCTAGTTGGCAATGAGCAGTTCTTC
CASSPAGLVGNEQFF
>TRBD1|TRBJ1-3|-|TRBV6-4
TGTGCCAGCGTAGGACAGGGGAAGTCTGGAAACACCATATATTTT
CASVGQGKSGNTIYF
>TRBD2|TRBJ2-5|-|TRBV11-2
TGTGCCAGCAGCTTCCGGACTAGCGCCCAAGAGACCCAGTACTTC
CASSFRTSAQETQYF
>-|TRBJ2-3|-|TRBV15
TGTGCCACCAGCCACAGTCGGTCGGCCACAGATACGCAGTATTTT
CATSHSRSATDTQYF
>TRBD1|TRBJ1-1|-|TRBV18
TGTGCCAGCTCACCGGGACAGCCGACGAACACTGAAGCTTTCTTT
CASSPGQPTNTEAFF
>TRBD1|TRBJ2-2|-|TRBV11-1
TGTGCCAGCAGCCCATCGGACAGGGACACCGGGGAGCTGTTTTTT
CASSPSDRDTGELFF
>TRBD1|TRBJ2-7|-|TRBV28
TGTGCCAGCAGTCCCGGCCGGGGAACGACAGGGAACTCCTACGAGCAGTACTTC
CASSPGRGTTGNSYEQYF
>-|TRBJ1-5|once|TRBV6-4
TGTGCCAGCAGTCCGGGAGAAGGACAGCCCCAGCATTTT
CASSPGEGQPQHF
>-|TRBJ1-5|-|TRBV2
TGTGCCAGCAGTAGCAGGGCTAGCAATCAGCCCCAGCATTTT
CASSSRASNQPQHF
>-|TRBJ2-7|-|TRBV4-1
TGCGCCAGCAGCCGTGGGACTTCGGAAGCCTACGAGCAGTACTTC
CASSRGTSEAYEQYF
>-|TRBJ2-1|-|TRBV6-5
TGTGCCAGCACCCAACTAGCCGGACGCGGAAATGAGCAGTTCTTC
CASTQLAGRGNEQFF
>TRBD2|TRBJ2-7|-|TRBV4-1
TGCGCCAGCAGCCCCTTCGGTTCGCGGGGGGATCCGAGCTCCTACGAGCAGTACTTC
CASSPFGSRGDPSSYEQYF
>TRBD1|TRBJ2-6|-|TRBV25-1
TGTGCCAGCAGTGAGGGACAGGGAGACTCTGGGGCCAACGTCCTGACTTTC
CASSEGQGDSGANVLTF
>TRBD1|TRBJ2-5|-|TRBV5-1
TGCGCCAGCAGCTTGGGTAGAGGGGGCGTGGAGACCCAGTACTTC
CASSLGRGGVETQYF
>TRBD1|TRBJ1-5|-|TRBV30
TGTGCCTGGAGCCCCGCCGGGACAGGGGTTTATCAGCCCCAGCATTTT
CAWSPAGTGVYQPQHF